This is a list of T cell receptor beta chains from one sample in a study of blood T cell repertoires in COVID-19. Clones were sequenced by immunoSEQ multiplex PCR, and TCRdb holds only the in-frame ones, with some missing. The sample holds 150,000 or so clones, approximately 82% seen once. The sample consisted of peripheral blood. These receptors originate from an elderly woman with acute or convalescent COVID-19. Each CDR3 is given without its conserved first and last residue. The order of the fields is CDR3 protein, V gene.

ASSLALSTDTQY TRBV4-1
ASSKQGSWNNEQF TRBV7-9
ASSSGTVYTGELF TRBV11-2
AWSTTGSYNEQF TRBV30
AWFSPTSGGGSDTQY TRBV30
ASSPRKGARSYNEQF TRBV11-3
ASSQGRTLRPQH TRBV4-3
SVVSGRPQETQY TRBV29-1
SASRRYGDEQY TRBV20-1
ASSQGLAGDNEQF TRBV9
ASSQALTGSTEAF TRBV3-1/TRBV3-2
ASSLDAGSSTKG TRBV5-1
ASSLTSGGLGEQY TRBV7-9
ASSRRGGEGTEAF TRBV18
ASSNRQGRTEAF TRBV19
ASSRDRDHQPQH TRBV7-2
ASLPSGSGHEQY TRBV21-1
ASSIRGGLAFDTQY TRBV19
ASSIGRGRELF TRBV19
AISGIAQATDTQY TRBV10-3
ASSLSTSGRETQY TRBV7-7
ASSEARRERLF TRBV6-1
ASSKAGQGAGNTIY TRBV21-1
ASSQDSGDTQY TRBV4-1
ASSGQGALSGGELF TRBV2
ASSPLASIPYNEQF TRBV14
ASSLAGEVAETQY TRBV5-1
AWGTDSTGEKLF TRBV30
ASRPGLAGGRWDEQF TRBV11-2
ASSLALNTEAF TRBV7-8
ASSQIPSAAQH TRBV4-1
ASSHQDTSGNTIY TRBV4-1
ASSPPKGRQGETQY TRBV18
ASSLFGWSTDTQY TRBV27
ASSPTGAGTSGANVLT TRBV6-6
AVTGQSATGELF TRBV6-6
ASSFGYARVDTQY TRBV27
ASSLAGSGGPEAF TRBV7-2
ATSRRGLASRHTGELF TRBV15
ASSPADRGSYGYT TRBV18
ASSSGQGTYEQY TRBV5-1
VRSLGRPGTEAF TRBV7-5
ASSIYDTGELF TRBV7-9
ASSARQEPATNEKLF TRBV3-1/TRBV3-2
AWSYSGSPLH TRBV30
ASVVQGGKLF TRBV2
ASSQDPGLAGGEQY TRBV4-1
ASSSSRGLNQPQH TRBV19
ASSPGLRGSGGNTIY TRBV18